These 13 T cell receptor beta chains came from one sample sequenced in a study of blood T cell repertoires in COVID-19. Generated by immunoSEQ multiplex PCR, the TCRdb table keeps only in-frame clones and is missing some. In the table there are 250,000 to 350,000 clones, 70% to 90% of which are singletons. Source material: peripheral blood. The receptors shown here come from a woman aged 45-65 years with COVID-19, enrolled during active disease.

The chain joins TRBV7-2 to TRBJ2-2, with 9 bases lining up with TRBD2. The V gene end was trimmed by 8 bases and the J gene end by 7 bases; junction bases not matched to a gene: 8. The CDR3 has 14 amino acids. Germline lookup yields CDR1 SGHTA and CDR2 FQGNSA. CDR3 nucleotide sequence: TGTGCCAGCCCCAGGACTAGCGTCGGCGGGGAGCTGTTTTTT. Its translation is CASPRTSVGGELFF.

V and J are TRBV13 and TRBJ2-5; TRBD1 might be the D (10 bases). V lost 3 bases, J lost 4 bases, and 27 bases lay in between. The CDR3 is 19 residues long. Per the germline V gene, CDR1 is PRHDT and CDR2 is FYEKMQ (reference sequence). The CDR3 nucleotides are TGTGCCAGCAGCTTCCGACAGGGGGCTTTCTCACTAGCGGGAGAGACCCAGTACTTC. Translation gives CASSFRQGAFSLAGETQYF.

The CDR3: CASSTGGSVAGELFF. The CDR3 DNA reads as TGTGCCAGCAGTACCGGGGGATCGGTGGCCGGGGAGCTGTTTTTT. The chain couples TRBV2 to TRBJ2-2; the D gene is possibly TRBD2 (6 bases). Germline V gene sequence: CDR1 SNHLY, CDR2 FYNNEI. The CDR3 loop spans 15 amino acids. Trimming removed 5 bases at V and 6 bases at J, with 16 bases between.

Remarks on this clone: The identical CDR3 is also encoded by other nucleotide sequences in the sample. V gene TRBV18 combines with J gene TRBJ1-2; 10 nucleotides match TRBD1. This CDR3 spans 15 amino acids. V gave up 3 bases and J gave up 0 bases; unmatched junction bases: 1. Germline V gives CDR1 KGHSH, CDR2 LQKENI. Written as DNA, the CDR3 is TGTGCCAGCTCACCGGGACAGGGGCCTAACTATGGCTACACCTTC. This sequence encodes CASSPGQGPNYGYTF.

The chain uses TRBV29-1 and TRBJ2-3; possibly TRBD2 for D (6 bases). The CDR3 spans 17 residues. Germline CDR1 is SQVTM and CDR2 is ANQGSEA. Trimming removed 1 base from V and 1 base from J, with 18 bases in between. In DNA form, the CDR3 reads TGCAGCGTTGAAGTACTGCGGGACCTACCACGCACAGATACGCAGTATTTT. Translation gives CSVEVLRDLPRTDTQYF.

A single count supports this clone. The chain couples TRBV30 to TRBJ1-2, with a possible D match to TRBD1 (5 bases). From germline, CDR1 is GTSNPN and CDR2 SVGIG (reference sequence). V dropped 1 base and J dropped 6 bases, with 24 bases sitting between them. This CDR3 has 17 residues. In nucleotides, the CDR3 is TGTGCCTGGAGTGACTCAGTCTTACAGGTTCTCTTAAATGGCTACACCTTC. It codes for CAWSDSVLQVLLNGYTF.

The CDR3 DNA sequence: TGTGCCAGCAGCGGGGGGACAGGATTTAATCAGCCCCAGCATTTT. It translates to CASSGGTGFNQPQHF. V is TRBV9 and J is TRBJ1-5, with TRBD1 identical over 8 bases. Germline values: CDR1 SGDLS, CDR2 YYNGEE. This CDR3 is 15 amino acids long. The J segment lost 4 bases and the V segment lost 3 bases, leaving 6 bases of the junction unmatched. Supplemented by reference TRBV9 and TRBJ1-5, the full variable domain reads DSGVTQTPKHLITATGQRVTLRCSPRSGDLSVYWYQQSLDQGLQFLIQYYNGEERAKGNILERFSAQQFPDLHSELNLSSLELGDSALYFCASSGGTGFNQPQHFGDGTRLSIL.

With regard to this clone: This may come from a read error, since a much larger clone is one base off. CDR3 DNA sequence: TGTGCCAGTGGCTCCGGGACAGGGTCCTACGAGCAGTACTTC. Translated: CASGSGTGSYEQYF. The rearrangement links TRBV19 to TRBJ2-7, with TRBD1 matching 9 bases. Trimming cost V 8 bases and J 1 base; bases outside gene matches: 6. Germline V gene sequence: CDR1 LNHDA, CDR2 SQIVND (reference sequence). The CDR3 has 14 amino acids. Drawing the rest from reference TRBV19 and TRBJ2-7, the complete variable domain is DGGITQSPKYLFRKEGQNVTLSCEQNLNHDAMYWYRQDPGQGLRLIYYSQIVNDFQKGDIAEGYSVSREKKESFPLTVTSAQKNPTAFYLCASGSGTGSYEQYFGPGTRLTVT.

The chain uses TRBV4-1 and TRBJ2-7; the match to TRBD1 covers 8 bases. CDR3 length equals 18 residues. The germline CDR1 and CDR2 sequences are MGHRA and YSYEKL. The V segment lost 7 bases and the J segment 3 bases; nucleotides outside the gene matches: 20. CDR3 residues: CASTPLFRRGTGHYEQYF. The CDR3 DNA follows: TGCGCCAGCACCCCACTTTTTCGGCGCGGGACAGGCCACTACGAGCAGTACTTC.

This clone appeared a single time. The rearrangement uses TRBV12-2 and TRBJ2-5; the DNA was not used to check the table's D call, TRBD1. TRBV12-2 corresponds to a pseudogene. This CDR3 has 12 residues. The CDR3 sequence is CGVIRGRETQYF. In DNA form, the CDR3 reads TGTGGTGTGATAAGGGGGCGAGAGACCCAGTACTTC.

The V call is TRBV29-1, the J call TRBJ1-1; possibly TRBD1 for D (6 bases). The CDR3 runs to 12 residues. Trimming removed 2 bases from V and 4 bases from J, with 8 bases in between. Germline lookup yields CDR1 SQVTM and CDR2 ANQGSEA. CDR3 region: CSVERGITEAFF. Written as DNA, the CDR3 is TGCAGCGTTGAAAGGGGGATCACTGAAGCTTTCTTT.

The chain employs TRBV6-1 and TRBJ1-6, with 9 bases that match TRBD1. Losses at the gene ends were 1 base for V and 5 bases for J; bases not matched to a gene: 3. CDR3 length equals 16 residues. Germline V gene sequence: CDR1 MNHNS, CDR2 SASEGT. This CDR3 is CASSEGTGGNNSPLHF. The CDR3 DNA sequence: TGTGCCAGCAGTGAAGGAACAGGGGGCAATAATTCACCCCTCCACTTT.

This sequence joins TRBV11-3 and TRBJ2-3; 8 positions agree with TRBD1. The trim removed 2 bases at V and 0 bases at J, leaving 4 bases unmatched. The germline gives CDR1 SGHNT, CDR2 YENEEA. The CDR3 covers 16 residues. Here the CDR3 DNA reads TGTGCCAGCAGCTTACGGCGGACAGGGAGCACAGATACGCAGTATTTT. Residues: CASSLRRTGSTDTQYF.